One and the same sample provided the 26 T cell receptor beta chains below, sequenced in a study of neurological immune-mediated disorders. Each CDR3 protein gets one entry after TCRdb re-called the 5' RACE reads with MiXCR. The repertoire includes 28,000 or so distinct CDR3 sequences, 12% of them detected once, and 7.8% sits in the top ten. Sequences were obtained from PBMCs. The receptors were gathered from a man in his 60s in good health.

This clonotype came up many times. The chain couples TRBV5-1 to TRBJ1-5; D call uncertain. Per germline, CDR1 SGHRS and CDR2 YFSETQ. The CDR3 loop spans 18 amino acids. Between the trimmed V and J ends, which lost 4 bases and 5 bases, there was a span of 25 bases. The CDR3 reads CASSKHPRRDGEYQPQHF. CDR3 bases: TGCGCCAGCAGCAAGCATCCAAGGAGGGATGGTGAATATCAGCCCCAGCATTTT.

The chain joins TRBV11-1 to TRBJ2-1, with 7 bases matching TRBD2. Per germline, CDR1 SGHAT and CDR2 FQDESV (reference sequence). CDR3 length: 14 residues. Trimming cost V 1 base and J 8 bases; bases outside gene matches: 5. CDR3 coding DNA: TGTGCCAGCAGCTTAGGGGGGGGTGTCTATGAGCAGTTCTTC. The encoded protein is CASSLGGGVYEQFF.

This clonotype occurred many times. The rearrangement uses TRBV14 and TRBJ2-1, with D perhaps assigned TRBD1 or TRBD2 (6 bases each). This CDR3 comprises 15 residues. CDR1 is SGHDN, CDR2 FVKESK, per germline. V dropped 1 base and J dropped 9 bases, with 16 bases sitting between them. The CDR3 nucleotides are TGTGCCAGCAGCCAAGCCAAAGGGGGGAGTCGTGAGCAGTTCTTC. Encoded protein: CASSQAKGGSREQFF.

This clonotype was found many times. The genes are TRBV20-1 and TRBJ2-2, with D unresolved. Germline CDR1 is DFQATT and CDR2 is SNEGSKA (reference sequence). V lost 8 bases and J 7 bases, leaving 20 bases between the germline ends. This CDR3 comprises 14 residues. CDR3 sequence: CSIQGPLFGGELFF. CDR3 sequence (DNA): TGCAGTATACAAGGACCGCTTTTCGGCGGGGAGCTGTTTTTT.

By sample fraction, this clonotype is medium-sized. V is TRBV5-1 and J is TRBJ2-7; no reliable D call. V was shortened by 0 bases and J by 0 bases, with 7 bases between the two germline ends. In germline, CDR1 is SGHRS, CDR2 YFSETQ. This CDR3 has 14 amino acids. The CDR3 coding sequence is TGCGCCAGCAGCTTGGAAGGAAGCTCCTACGAGCAGTACTTC. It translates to CASSLEGSSYEQYF. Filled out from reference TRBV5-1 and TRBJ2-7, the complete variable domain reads KAGVTQTPRYLIKTRGQQVTLSCSPISGHRSVSWYQQTPGQGLQFLFEYFSETQRNKGNFPGRFSGRQFSNSRSEMNVSTLELGDSALYLCASSLEGSSYEQYFGPGTRLTVT.

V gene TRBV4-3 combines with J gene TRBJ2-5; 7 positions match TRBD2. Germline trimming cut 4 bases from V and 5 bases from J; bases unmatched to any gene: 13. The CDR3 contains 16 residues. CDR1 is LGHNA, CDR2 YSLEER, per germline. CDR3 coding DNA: TGCGCCAGCAGCCTAAACCCCAGCGGGGCCGCTGAGACCCAGTACTTC. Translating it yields CASSLNPSGAAETQYF.

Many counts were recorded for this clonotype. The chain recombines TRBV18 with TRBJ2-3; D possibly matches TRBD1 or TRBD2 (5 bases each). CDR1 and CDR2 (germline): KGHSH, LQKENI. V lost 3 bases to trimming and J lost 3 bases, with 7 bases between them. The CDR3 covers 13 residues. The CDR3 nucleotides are TGTGCCAGCTCACCTGGGGGAACAGATACGCAGTATTTT. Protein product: CASSPGGTDTQYF.

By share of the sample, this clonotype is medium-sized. CDR3 residues: CSARVRAEGANVLTF. DNA of the CDR3: TGCAGTGCTAGAGTTCGGGCTGAGGGGGCCAACGTCCTGACTTTC. The genes are TRBV20-1 and TRBJ2-6; unclear D gene. Germline V gene sequence: CDR1 DFQATT, CDR2 SNEGSKA (reference sequence). This CDR3 has 15 amino acids. V lost 1 base and J 4 bases, leaving 11 bases between the germline ends.

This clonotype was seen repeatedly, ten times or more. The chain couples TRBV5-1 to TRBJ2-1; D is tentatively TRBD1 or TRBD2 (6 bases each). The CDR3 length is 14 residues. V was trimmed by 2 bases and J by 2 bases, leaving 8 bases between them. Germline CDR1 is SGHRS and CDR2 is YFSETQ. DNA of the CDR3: TGCGCCAGCAGCTTCCGGGGGCCCTACAATGAGCAGTTCTTC. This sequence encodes CASSFRGPYNEQFF.

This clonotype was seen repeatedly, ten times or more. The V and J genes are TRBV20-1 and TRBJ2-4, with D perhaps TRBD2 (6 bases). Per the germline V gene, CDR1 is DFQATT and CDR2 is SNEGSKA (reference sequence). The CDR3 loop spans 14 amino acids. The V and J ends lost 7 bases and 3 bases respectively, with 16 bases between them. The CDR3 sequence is CSVGGDGVKNIQYF. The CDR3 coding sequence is TGCAGTGTGGGGGGTGATGGTGTCAAAAACATTCAGTACTTC.

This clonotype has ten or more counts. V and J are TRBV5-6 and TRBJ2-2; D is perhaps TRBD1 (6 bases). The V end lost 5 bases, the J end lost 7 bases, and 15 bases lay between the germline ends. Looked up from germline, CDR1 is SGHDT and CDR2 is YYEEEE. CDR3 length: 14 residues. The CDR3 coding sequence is TGTGCCAGCAGGCACAGGGTTTTGGGCGGGGAGCTGTTTTTT. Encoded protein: CASRHRVLGGELFF.

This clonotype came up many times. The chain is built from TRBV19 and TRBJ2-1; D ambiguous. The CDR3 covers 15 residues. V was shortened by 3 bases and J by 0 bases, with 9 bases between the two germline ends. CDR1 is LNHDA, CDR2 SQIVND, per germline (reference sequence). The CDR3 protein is CASSIPQLSYNEQFF. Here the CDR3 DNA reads TGTGCCAGTAGTATCCCACAGCTCTCCTACAATGAGCAGTTCTTC.

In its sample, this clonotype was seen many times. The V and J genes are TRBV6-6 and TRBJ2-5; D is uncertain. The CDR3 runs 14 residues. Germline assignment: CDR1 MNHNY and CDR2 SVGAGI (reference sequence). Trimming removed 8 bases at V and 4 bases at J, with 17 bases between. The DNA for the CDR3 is TGTGCCAGCGAACAAATGTTGGACGGAGAGACCCAGTACTTC. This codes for CASEQMLDGETQYF.

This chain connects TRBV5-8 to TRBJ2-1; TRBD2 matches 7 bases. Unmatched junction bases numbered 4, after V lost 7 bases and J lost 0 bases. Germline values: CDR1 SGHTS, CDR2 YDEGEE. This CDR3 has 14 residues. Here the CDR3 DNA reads TGTGCCAGCGACGGGGGGTCCTCCTACAATGAGCAGTTCTTC. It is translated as CASDGGSSYNEQFF.

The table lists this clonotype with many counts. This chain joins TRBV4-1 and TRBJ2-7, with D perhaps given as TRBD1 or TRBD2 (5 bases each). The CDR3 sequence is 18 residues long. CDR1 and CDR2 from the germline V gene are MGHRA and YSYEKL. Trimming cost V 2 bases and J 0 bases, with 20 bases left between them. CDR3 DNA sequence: TGCGCCAGCAGCCAATCTGGGGGTTCCGGGACCTTCTCCTACGAGCAGTACTTC. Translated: CASSQSGGSGTFSYEQYF.

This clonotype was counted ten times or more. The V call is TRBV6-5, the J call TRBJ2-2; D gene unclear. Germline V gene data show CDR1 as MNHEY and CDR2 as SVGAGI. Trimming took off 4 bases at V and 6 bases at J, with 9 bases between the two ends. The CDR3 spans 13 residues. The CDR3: CASSWGLAGELFF. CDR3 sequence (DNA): TGTGCCAGCAGTTGGGGATTAGCCGGGGAGCTGTTTTTT.

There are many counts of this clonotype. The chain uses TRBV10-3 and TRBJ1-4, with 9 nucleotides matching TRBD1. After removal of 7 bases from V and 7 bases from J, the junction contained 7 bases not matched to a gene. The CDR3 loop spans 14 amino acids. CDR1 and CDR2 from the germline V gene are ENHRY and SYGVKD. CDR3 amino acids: CAINSGTGSEKLFF. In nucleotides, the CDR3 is TGTGCCATCAACTCCGGGACAGGGAGTGAAAAACTGTTTTTT.

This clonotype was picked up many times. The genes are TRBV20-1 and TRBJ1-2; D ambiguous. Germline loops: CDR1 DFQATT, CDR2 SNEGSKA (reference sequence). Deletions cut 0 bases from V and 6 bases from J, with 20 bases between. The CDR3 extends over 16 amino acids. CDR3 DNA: TGCAGTGCTAGAGATCAGGCAGGACCCGAGGAAAATGGCTACACCTTC. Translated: CSARDQAGPEENGYTF.

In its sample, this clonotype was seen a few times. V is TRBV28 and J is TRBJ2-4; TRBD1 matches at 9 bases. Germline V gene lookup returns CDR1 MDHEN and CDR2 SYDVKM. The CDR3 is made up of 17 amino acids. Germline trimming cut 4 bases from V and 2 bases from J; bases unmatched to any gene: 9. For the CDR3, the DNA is TGTGCCAGCAGTTCGTATACAGGGGGCGCTTCCAAAAACATTCAGTACTTC. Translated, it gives CASSSYTGGASKNIQYF.

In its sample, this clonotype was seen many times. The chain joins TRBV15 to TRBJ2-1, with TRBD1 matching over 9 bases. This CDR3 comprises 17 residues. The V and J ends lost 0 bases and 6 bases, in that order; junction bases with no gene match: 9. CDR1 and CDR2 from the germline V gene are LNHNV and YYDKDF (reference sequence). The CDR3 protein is CATSRDYPDRGSNEQFF. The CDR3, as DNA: TGTGCCACCAGCAGAGATTATCCGGACAGGGGAAGCAATGAGCAGTTCTTC.

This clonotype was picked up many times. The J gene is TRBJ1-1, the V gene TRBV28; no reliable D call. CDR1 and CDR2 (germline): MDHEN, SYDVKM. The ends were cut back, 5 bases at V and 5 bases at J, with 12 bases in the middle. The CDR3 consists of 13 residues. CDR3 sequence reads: CASSRTLGTEAFF. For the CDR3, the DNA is TGTGCCAGCAGTCGCACGTTAGGGACTGAAGCTTTCTTT. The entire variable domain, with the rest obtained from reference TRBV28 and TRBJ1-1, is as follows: DVKVTQSSRYLVKRTGEKVFLECVQDMDHENMFWYRQDPGLGLRLIYFSYDVKMKEKGDIPEGYSVSREKKERFSLILESASTNQTSMYLCASSRTLGTEAFFGQGTRLTVV.

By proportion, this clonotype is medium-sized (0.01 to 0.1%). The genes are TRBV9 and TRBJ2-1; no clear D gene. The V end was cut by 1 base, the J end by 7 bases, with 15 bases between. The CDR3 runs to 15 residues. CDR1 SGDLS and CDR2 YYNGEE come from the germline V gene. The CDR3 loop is CASSVRWGTMNEQFF. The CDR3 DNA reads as TGTGCCAGCAGCGTAAGGTGGGGTACAATGAATGAGCAGTTCTTC.

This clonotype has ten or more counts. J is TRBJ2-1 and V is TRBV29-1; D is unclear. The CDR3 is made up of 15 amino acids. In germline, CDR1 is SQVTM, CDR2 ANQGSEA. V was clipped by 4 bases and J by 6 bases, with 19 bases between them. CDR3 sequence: CSVVRDLGQLNEQFF. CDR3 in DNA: TGCAGCGTTGTCAGAGACCTAGGGCAGCTCAATGAGCAGTTCTTC.

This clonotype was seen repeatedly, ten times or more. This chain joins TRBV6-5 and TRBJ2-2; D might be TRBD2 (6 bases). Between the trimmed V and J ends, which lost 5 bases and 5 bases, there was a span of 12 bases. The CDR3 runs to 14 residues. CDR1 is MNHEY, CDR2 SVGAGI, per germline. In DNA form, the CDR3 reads TGTGCCAGCAGTCGCGGGACGACTACCGGGGAGCTGTTTTTT. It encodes CASSRGTTTGELFF.

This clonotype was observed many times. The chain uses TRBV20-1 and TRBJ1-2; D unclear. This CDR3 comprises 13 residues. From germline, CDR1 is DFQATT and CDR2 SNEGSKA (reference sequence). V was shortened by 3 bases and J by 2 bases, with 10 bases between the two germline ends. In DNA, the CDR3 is TGCAGTGCTAGCCCCAGCCCCAACTATGGCTACACCTTC. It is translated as CSASPSPNYGYTF.

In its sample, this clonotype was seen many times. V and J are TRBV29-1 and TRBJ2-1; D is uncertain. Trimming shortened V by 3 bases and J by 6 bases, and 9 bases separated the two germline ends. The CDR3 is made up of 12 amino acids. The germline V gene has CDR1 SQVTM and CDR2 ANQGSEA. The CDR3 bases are TGCAGCGTTGAGGGGAACGGCAATGAGCAGTTCTTC. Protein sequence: CSVEGNGNEQFF.